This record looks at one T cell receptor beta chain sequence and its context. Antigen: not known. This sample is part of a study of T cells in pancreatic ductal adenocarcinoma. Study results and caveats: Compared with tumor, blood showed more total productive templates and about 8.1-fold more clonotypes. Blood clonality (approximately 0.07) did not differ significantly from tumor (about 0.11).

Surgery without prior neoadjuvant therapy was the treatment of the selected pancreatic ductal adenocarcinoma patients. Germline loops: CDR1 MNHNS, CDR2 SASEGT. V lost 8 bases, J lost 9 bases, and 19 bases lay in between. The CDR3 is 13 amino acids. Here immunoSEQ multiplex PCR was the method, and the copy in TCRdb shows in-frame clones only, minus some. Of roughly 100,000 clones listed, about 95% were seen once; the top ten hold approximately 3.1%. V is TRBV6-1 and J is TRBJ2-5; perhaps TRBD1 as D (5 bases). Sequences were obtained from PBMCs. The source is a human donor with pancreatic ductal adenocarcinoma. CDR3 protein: CASQGTGAAAQYF. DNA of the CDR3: TGTGCCAGCCAAGGAACAGGAGCTGCGGCCCAGTACTTC.